These T cell receptor beta chains were read from a single sample in a study of OX40 agonist ivuxolimab in advanced cancers. Some clones are missing from TCRdb's copy, which holds only in-frame ones; the method was immunoSEQ multiplex PCR. This sample has around 94,000 clones; around 90% occur once, and the top ten carry 0.31%. This specimen was CD4+ or CD8+ T cells sorted from blood, taken in a trial of the OX40 agonist ivuxolimab. The source of these receptors is an adult with an advanced solid tumor such as melanoma, head and neck, liver or kidney cancer. Each CDR3 is given with its conserved first and last residue. A D gene is named only where the DNA matches it firmly. Size is stated for part of the rows, as once, few or many counts, or as a class when the clone is expanded.

TRBD2	TRBJ2-3	TRBV11-3	.	CASSSGTSETDTQYF	TGTGCCAGCAGCTCCGGGACTAGCGAGACAGATACGCAGTATTTT
.	TRBJ2-1	TRBV19	.	CASSIRGGQTFSSYNEQFF	TGTGCCAGTAGTATAAGGGGAGGACAGACGTTTAGCTCCTACAATGAGCAGTTCTTC
.	TRBJ1-2	TRBV7-8	.	CASSTGLGTYGYTF	TGTGCCAGCAGCACGGGTCTCGGGACATATGGCTACACCTTC
.	TRBJ2-1	TRBV5-1	.	CASSRPGTYNEQFF	TGCGCCAGCAGCCGACCAGGGACCTACAATGAGCAGTTCTTC
.	TRBJ2-5	TRBV6-5	.	CASSYSLTQKTQYF	TGTGCCAGCAGTTACTCGTTAACCCAAAAGACCCAGTACTTC
.	TRBJ2-2	TRBV11-2	.	CASSFVRETNTGELFF	TGTGCCAGCAGCTTCGTCCGGGAGACGAACACCGGGGAGCTGTTTTTT
TRBD1	TRBJ1-2	TRBV6-1	once	CASSEGTVYGYTF	TGTGCCAGCAGTGAGGGGACAGTCTATGGCTACACCTTC
TRBD2	TRBJ2-5	TRBV5-6	.	CASSRGLADRETQYF	TGTGCCAGCAGCAGGGGACTAGCGGATCGAGAGACCCAGTACTTC
.	TRBJ2-7	TRBV5-1	.	CASSLGIEQYF	TGCGCCAGCAGCTTGGGGATCGAGCAGTACTTC
.	TRBJ2-6	TRBV7-8	.	CASSLRETVFSGANVLTF	TGTGCCAGCAGCTTAAGGGAGACAGTCTTCTCTGGGGCCAACGTCCTGACTTTC
TRBD1	TRBJ1-5	TRBV19	once	CASIQGTGGNSNQPQHF	TGTGCCAGCATCCAGGGGACAGGCGGTAATAGCAATCAGCCCCAGCATTTT
TRBD1	TRBJ2-1	TRBV2	.	CASSSVDRGYNEQFF	TGTGCCAGCAGTTCCGTCGACAGGGGATACAATGAGCAGTTCTTC
.	TRBJ2-1	TRBV6-5	few	CASRLSFTSENEQFF	TGTGCCAGCAGACTCTCGTTTACATCCGAGAATGAGCAGTTCTTC
TRBD2	TRBJ2-5	TRBV2	once	CASSELAGGQETQYF	TGTGCCAGCAGTGAACTAGCGGGGGGCCAAGAGACCCAGTACTTC
.	TRBJ2-7	TRBV27	.	CASSLFLGRTYEQYF	TGTGCCAGCAGTTTATTCTTGGGACGGACCTACGAGCAGTACTTC
.	TRBJ2-5	TRBV30	once	CAWSTGLRETQYF	TGTGCCTGGAGTACAGGCCTCCGAGAGACCCAGTACTTC
.	TRBJ2-5	TRBV21-1	.	CASSRPGQKETQYF	TGTGCCAGCAGCAGACCGGGACAGAAAGAGACCCAGTACTTC
TRBD2	TRBJ2-1	TRBV6-1	many	CASSTAGMGYNEQFF	TGTGCCAGCAGTACAGCGGGGATGGGATACAATGAGCAGTTCTTC